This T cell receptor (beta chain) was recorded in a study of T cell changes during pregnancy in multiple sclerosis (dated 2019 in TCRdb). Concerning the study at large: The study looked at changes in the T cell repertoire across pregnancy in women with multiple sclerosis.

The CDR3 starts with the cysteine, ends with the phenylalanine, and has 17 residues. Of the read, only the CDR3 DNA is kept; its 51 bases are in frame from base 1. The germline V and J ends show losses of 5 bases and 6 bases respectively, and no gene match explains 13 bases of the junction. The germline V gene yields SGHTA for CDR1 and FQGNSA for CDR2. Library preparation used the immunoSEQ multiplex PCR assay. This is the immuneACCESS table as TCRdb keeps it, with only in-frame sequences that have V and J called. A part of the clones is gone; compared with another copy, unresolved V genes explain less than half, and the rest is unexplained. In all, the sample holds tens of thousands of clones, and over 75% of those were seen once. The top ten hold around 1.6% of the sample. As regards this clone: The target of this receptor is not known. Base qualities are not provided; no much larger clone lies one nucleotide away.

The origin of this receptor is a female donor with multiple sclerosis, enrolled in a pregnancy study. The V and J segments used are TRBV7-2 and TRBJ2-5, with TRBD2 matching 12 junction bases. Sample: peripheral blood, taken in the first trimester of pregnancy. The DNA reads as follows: TGTGCCAGCAGCAGCAGGACTAGCGGGATGAAGTTCCAGACCCAGTACTTC. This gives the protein CASSSRTSGMKFQTQYF.